This entry concerns a single T cell receptor beta chain. The antigen it binds to is not known. No clone much larger than this one lies a single base away; base qualities are absent. TCR alpha and beta CDR3 regions were amplified with the iRepertoire nested amplicon-rescue multiplex PCR (arm-PCR) platform from RNA. For one-step reverse transcription and amplification, about 85-450 ng of tissue mRNA or PBMC total RNA was used as input. Following bead purification, Illumina adapters were added by a secondary multiplex PCR, and the libraries were gel-purified between 200 and 400 bp. Internal 6-nucleotide barcodes were carried by the libraries and were used for demultiplexing. The libraries were sequenced on an Illumina MiSeq using 2x220 or 2x250 nucleotide paired-end reads. The original methods were these. Paired reads were merged with FLASH 1.2.11 and aligned to the GRCh37 human genome with BWA-MEM before extracting TRA and TRB reads. V and J assignment used an IMGT-derived reference of cassette sequences and CDR3 motifs that included pseudogenes. Reads were translated in three frames, and productive CDR3s were defined by a C…FGXG motif without stop codons. Unique combinations of V-J cassette pair and CDR3 amino acid sequence were defined as clonotypes. Filtering of reads was based on Hamming distance, with the threshold set by the sequence error rate of each sample in mapped regions. TCRdb reanalyzed the raw reads on its own, using fastp at Q25 for trimming and MiXCR for clone calling, and kept in-frame beta chains. CDR3 protein sequences are deduplicated, and each keeps its most common genes and DNA. These V and J calls rely on TCRdb rather than the paper's analysis. This sample is represented by some 90,000 distinct CDR3 sequences; approximately 39% of them were singletons. The ten largest make up around two fifths of the sample.

This sample stems from a study of glioma-infiltrating T cells (TCRdb year 2016). Describing the broader study: Glioma tissue, non-neoplastic brain tissue and matched peripheral blood mononuclear cells were used as sources from which TCR alpha- and beta-chain repertoires were sequenced. Each tissue-infiltrating repertoire was compared with the same patient's peripheral blood repertoire to measure divergence between tissue and blood T-cell populations. The paired cohort was made up of three low-grade glioma patients, eight primary glioblastoma patients and three non-glioma patients who contributed non-neoplastic brain tissue. Points the paper makes about the study in general: Very few CDR3 sequences were shared between tissue and blood, attributed to high CDR3 diversity and limited sampling. VJ-independent divergence between tissue and blood was lower than expected in non-neoplastic patients but higher than expected in all gliomas, particularly low-grade gliomas. Small numbers underpinned the group comparisons: eight glioblastoma patients, three low-grade glioma patients and three non-neoplastic patients.

Trimming takes 5 bases off V and 5 bases off J; junction bases not matched to a gene: 9. Per the germline V gene, SGHTA is the CDR1 and FQGTGA is the CDR2. Counted from cysteine to phenylalanine, this CDR3 has 15 amino acids. Solely the CDR3 DNA is kept, with 45 bases framed from the first base. The sequenced material came from glioma tissue, nonneoplastic brain tissue, or PBMCs (not recorded which). The TCR originated in a human donor with low-grade glioma or glioblastoma, undergoing nonglioma brain surgery, or in good health (not recorded which). The sequence joins TRBV7-3 to TRBJ2-7; 10 junctional bases match TRBD2. The nucleotide sequence reads as follows: TGTGCCAGCAGCCAGGAGCGGGGGGGCCACAACGAGCAGTACTTC. The encoded protein is CASSQERGGHNEQYF.